This T cell receptor (beta chain) was obtained from a study of T cell responses to AZD1222 COVID-19 vaccine. Study overall: Recipients boosted at about 4 weeks or about 12 weeks are pooled.

A word on this clone: Its antigen is unidentified.

The CDR3 contains 19 residues. V was pared by 1 base and J by 9 bases, with 19 bases of the junction left unmatched. CDR1 is SGHRS and CDR2 is YFSETQ in the germline V gene. Clones were sequenced by immunoSEQ multiplex PCR, and TCRdb holds only the in-frame ones, with some missing. Altogether 120,000 to 150,000 clones are present, 88% being singletons, with the ten largest covering roughly 16%. Points from the study as a whole: Seropositive at baseline were only a handful of AZD1222 recipients. Spike-specific TCR breadth and depth were elevated following two AZD1222 doses. Repertoires in all cases were sampled only once the peak T cell response had passed.

Sequencing was performed on peripheral blood, taken on day 0 of AZD1222 vaccination. The receptor was derived from an adult in good health. The chain is built from TRBV5-1 and TRBJ2-1, with 10 nucleotides matching TRBD1. CDR3 loop: CASSLPARTGGELGREQFF. CDR3 nucleotides: TGCGCCAGCAGCTTGCCCGCGAGGACAGGGGGTGAGTTGGGGCGTGAGCAGTTCTTC.